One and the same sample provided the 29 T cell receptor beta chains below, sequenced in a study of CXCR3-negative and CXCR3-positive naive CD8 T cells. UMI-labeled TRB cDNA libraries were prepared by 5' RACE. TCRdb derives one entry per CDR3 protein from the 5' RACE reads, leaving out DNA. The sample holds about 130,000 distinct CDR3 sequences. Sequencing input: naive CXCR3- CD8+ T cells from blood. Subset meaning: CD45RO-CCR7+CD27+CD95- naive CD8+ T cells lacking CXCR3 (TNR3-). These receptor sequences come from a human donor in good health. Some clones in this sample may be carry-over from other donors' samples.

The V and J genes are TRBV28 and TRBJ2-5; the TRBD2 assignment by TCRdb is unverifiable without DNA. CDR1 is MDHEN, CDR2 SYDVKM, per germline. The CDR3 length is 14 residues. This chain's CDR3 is CASTPGANQETQYF.

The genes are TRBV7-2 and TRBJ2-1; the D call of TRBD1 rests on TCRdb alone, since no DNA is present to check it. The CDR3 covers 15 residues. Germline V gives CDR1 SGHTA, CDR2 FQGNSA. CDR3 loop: CASSVGQGAYNEQFF.

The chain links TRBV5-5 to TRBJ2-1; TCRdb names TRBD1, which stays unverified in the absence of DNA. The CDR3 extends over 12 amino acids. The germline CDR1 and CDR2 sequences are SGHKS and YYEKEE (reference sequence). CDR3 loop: CASSTTGWEQFF.

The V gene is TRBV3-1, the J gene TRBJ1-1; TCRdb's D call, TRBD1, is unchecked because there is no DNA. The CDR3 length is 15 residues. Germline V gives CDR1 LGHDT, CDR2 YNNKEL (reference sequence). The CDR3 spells CASSPGDRGYTEAFF.

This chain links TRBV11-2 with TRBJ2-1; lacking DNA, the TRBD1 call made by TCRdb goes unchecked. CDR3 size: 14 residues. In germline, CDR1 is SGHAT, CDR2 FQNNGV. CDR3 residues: CASSYPEAGGEQFF.

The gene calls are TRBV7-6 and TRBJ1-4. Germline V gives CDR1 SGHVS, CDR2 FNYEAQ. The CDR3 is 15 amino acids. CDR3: CASSLGASQGEKLFF.

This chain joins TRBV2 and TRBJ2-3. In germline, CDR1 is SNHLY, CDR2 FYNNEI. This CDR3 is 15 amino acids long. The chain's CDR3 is CASSEGYVGTDTQYF.

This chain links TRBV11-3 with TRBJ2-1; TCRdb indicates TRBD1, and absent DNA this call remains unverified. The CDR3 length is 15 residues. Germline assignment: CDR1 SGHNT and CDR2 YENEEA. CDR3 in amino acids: CASSADRDTDNEQFF.

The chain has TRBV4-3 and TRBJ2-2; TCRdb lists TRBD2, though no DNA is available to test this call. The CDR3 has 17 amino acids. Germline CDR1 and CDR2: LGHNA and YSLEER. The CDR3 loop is CASSQDRLAANTGELFF.

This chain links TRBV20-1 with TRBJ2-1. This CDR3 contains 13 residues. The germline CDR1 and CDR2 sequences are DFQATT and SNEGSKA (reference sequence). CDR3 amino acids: CSARDRGYNEQFF.

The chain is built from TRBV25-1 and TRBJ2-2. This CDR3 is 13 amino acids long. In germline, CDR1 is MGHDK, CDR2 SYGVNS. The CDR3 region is CASSEDRTGELFF.

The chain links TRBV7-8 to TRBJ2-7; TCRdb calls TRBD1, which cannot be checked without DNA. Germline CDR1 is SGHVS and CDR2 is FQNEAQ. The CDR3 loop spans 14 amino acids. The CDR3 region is CASSLGPFGGEQYF.

The CDR3 reads CASSPSGTSYNEQFF. This chain joins TRBV27 and TRBJ2-1; TCRdb's D call of TRBD2 is untestable without DNA. The germline V gene has CDR1 MNHEY and CDR2 SMNVEV (reference sequence). The CDR3 spans 15 residues.

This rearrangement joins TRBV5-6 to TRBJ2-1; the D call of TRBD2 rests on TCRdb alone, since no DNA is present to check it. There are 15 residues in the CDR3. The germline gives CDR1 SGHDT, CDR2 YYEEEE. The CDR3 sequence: CASDKLTAGPGEQFF.

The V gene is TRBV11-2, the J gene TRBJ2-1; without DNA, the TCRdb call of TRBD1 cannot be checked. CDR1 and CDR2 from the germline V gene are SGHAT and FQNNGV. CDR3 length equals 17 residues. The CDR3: CASSLAFGTGGFDEQFF.

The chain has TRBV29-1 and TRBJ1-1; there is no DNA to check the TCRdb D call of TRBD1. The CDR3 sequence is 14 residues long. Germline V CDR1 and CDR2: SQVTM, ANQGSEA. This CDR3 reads CSVEKGVGSTEAFF. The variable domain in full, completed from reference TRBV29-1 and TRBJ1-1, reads SAVISQKPSRDICQRGTSLTIQCQVDSQVTMMFWYRQQPGQSLTLIATANQGSEATYESGFVIDKFPISRPNLTFSTLTVSNMSPEDSSIYLCSVEKGVGSTEAFFGQGTRLTVV.

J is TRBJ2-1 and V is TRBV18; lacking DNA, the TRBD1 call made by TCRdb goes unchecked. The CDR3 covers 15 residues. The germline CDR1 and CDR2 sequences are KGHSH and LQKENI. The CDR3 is CASSGTGGSSGEQFF.

CDR3 protein: CSARSSRETQYF. The chain employs TRBV20-1 and TRBJ2-5; the TCRdb call, TRBD2, lacks DNA for checking. The CDR3 has 12 residues. CDR1 is DFQATT, CDR2 SNEGSKA, per germline (reference sequence).

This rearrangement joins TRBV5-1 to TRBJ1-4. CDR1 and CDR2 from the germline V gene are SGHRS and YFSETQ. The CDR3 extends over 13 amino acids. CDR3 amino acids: CASSFQGGEKLFF.

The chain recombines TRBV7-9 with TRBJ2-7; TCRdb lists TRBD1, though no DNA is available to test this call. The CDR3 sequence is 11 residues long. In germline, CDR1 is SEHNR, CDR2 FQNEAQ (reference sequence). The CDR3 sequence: CASSSRQEQYF.

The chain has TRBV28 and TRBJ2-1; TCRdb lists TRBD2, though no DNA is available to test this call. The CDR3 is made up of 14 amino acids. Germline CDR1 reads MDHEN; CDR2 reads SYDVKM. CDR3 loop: CASRVAGPYNEQFF.

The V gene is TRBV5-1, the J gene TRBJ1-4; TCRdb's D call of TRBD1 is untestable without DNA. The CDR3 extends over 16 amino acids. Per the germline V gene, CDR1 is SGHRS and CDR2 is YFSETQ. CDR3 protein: CASSLEGGATNEKLFF.

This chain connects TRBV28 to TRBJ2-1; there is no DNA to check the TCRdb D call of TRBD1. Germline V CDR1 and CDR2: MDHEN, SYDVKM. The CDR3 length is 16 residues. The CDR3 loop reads CASRPGQGTTYNEQFF.

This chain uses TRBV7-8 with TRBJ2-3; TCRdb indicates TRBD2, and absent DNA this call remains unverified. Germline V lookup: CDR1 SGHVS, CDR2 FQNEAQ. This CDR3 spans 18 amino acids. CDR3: CASSPKSVRSGPTDTQYF.

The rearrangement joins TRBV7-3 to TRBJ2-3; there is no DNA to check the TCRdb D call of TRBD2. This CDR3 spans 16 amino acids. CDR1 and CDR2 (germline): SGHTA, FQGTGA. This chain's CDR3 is CASSTVAGVNTDTQYF. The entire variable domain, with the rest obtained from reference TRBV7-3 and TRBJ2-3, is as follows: GAGVSQTPSNKVTEKGKYVELRCDPISGHTALYWYRQSLGQGPEFLIYFQGTGAADDSGLPNDRFFAVRPEGSVSTLKIQRTERGDSAVYLCASSTVAGVNTDTQYFGPGTRLTVL.

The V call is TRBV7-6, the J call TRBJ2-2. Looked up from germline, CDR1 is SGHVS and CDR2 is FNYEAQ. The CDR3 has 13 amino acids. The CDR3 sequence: CASSLAKAGELFF.

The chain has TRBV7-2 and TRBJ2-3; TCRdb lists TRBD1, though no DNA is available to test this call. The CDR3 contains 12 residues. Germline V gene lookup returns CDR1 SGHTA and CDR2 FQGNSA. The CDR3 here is CASSPRGDTQYF.

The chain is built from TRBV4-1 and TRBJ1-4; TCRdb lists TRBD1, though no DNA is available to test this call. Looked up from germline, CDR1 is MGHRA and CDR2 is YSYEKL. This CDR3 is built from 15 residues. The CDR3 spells CASSQSWDSREKLFF.

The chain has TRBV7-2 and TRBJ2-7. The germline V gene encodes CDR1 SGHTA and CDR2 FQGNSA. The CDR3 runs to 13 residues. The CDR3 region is CASSFTAGYEQYF.